This TCR beta chain came from a study of identical twins (dated by TCRdb to the mid-2010s). Study-wide context: TCR alpha and beta repertoires from monozygotic twins, unrelated adults of various ages and cord blood were deep-sequenced to test whether fetal clonotypes persist. To rule out contamination, the twin experiments were replicated at different times with different library preparation protocols. The study at large found these results: In beta out-of-frame sequences, excess twin sharing was weaker, because having fewer shared sequences lowered the signal-to-noise ratio. Compared with coincidental sharing between unrelated individuals, an excess of low generation-probability sequences was observed among out-of-frame TCR alpha sequences shared between twins. In monozygotic twins, out-of-frame TCR alpha sharing was systematically underestimated by recombination models, although the models agreed with sharing between unrelated individuals. Zero-insertion analyses could be partly confounded by invariant T cells such as MAIT and iNKT, though diverse VJ usage argued against such confounding for most clonotypes. Abundant cord blood beta clonotypes had fewer insertions, young adult naive repertoires showed a similar but weaker trend, and memory repertoires showed no such trend. Because the same donors could not be followed over many years, the conclusions relied on cross-sectional statistical analysis.

Preparation of the library involved 5' RACE. TCRdb records Illumina HiSeq 2000 as the sequencer. Template switching added a universal primer binding site, and the final cDNA carried a unique molecular identifier that allowed TCR cDNA molecules to be counted accurately. Specific primers in the conserved constant-segment region were used to synthesize first-strand cDNA for TCR alpha and beta chains. Each cDNA library was double barcoded, with a SMART-Mk sample barcode plus Illumina barcodes, to control for contamination. Two successive PCR steps introduced TruSeq adapter sequences along with Illumina sample barcodes. The TCR alpha and beta cDNA libraries were sequenced on the Illumina HiSeq platform using custom primers. As for the original processing: Raw reads were processed with MiGEC to extract unique molecular identifiers, and MiXCR was used to determine CDR3 positions. Recombination models were inferred per individual with the repgenHMM and IGoR tools using an EM algorithm. Shared clonotype analysis was performed with the tcR package in R, normalizing sharing by the product of cloneset sizes. Out-of-frame nonproductive sequences were analyzed to study raw recombination free of thymic and clonal selection effects. TCRdb trimmed the raw reads at Q25, called clones with MiXCR and kept productive beta chains. Duplicate CDR3 protein sequences are folded into a single record with the most common DNA and genes. The V and J calls reflect TCRdb's pipeline rather than the authors' work. The sample has 200,000 to 250,000 distinct CDR3 sequences on record, 6.5% to 8% of them singletons. Clones ranked in the top ten supply roughly 15% of the sample.

On this clonotype itself: The specificity of this receptor is unknown. No qualities accompany the bases; no much larger clone lies one base away.

The V end gives up 6 bases and the J end 5 bases, leaving 8 bases in the junction not matched to a gene. From the cysteine up to the phenylalanine, the CDR3 has a length of 16 residues. Only CDR3 DNA remains: 48 bases, in frame from the first base. Every donor was a healthy Caucasian. The twin cohort consisted of three pairs of female monozygotic twins, all aged roughly 18 to 29 years. CD4+ and CD8+ T cell populations were isolated with positive isolation kits from Invitrogen. The sample was also reused in another study, on T cells expressing NK-cell markers. From the second report: Three sorted T-cell subsets (CD3+CD56+NKG2C+, CD3+CD56+NKG2C- and CD3+CD56-NKG2C+) from roughly eight donors had their TCR beta-chain repertoires profiled. Among the eight sequenced donors, only one was HCMV-seronegative, while the other seven were HCMV-seropositive. To restrict sorting to alphabetaTCR-expressing T cells, an anti-gammadeltaTCR antibody was added in several experiments. For six donors, the dominant CD3+CD56+NKG2C+ clonotypes were among the top 10 CD8+ clonotypes and accounted for about 1.0-7.5% of CD8+ T cells. Those dominant clonotypes were again the most abundant among CD3+CD56-NKG2C+ cells in a few donors, at roughly 28.3-65%. It remained unclear whether the expanded NKG2C-expressing T cell clones were specific for HCMV antigens. All eight donors whose samples were sequenced were randomly selected healthy volunteers, three of them men and five women. HCMV-specific IgG was detected in serum with a commercial ELISA kit to determine HCMV serostatus. Reads were demultiplexed and grouped by UMI with MIGEC, and clonotypes were assembled and quantified with MiTCR. To exclude erroneous sequences, only TCR cDNA sequences supported by at least two reads were retained. Downstream repertoire analysis used the tcR package, and clonotypes were matched across fractions by CDR3 nucleotide sequence plus V segment. Antigen specificity was annotated against VDJdb with VDJmatch, allowing one amino acid substitution in CDR3.

The chain employs TRBV12-3 or TRBV12-4 and TRBJ2-3, and 13 junctional nucleotides match TRBD2. Specimen: CD8+ T cells sorted from blood. This clonotype was obtained from a woman younger than 30 in good health. The bases are TGTGCCAGCAGCCCAGGACTAGCGGGGGTCGGAGATACGCAGTATTTT. This is translated as CASSPGLAGVGDTQYF.